This entry concerns a single T cell receptor (beta chain). The antigen is undetermined. This entry is derived from a study of blood T cells in healthy people across ages. Study conclusions and caveats: Diversity estimates drawn from one million T cells were deemed underestimates. Getting older went along with TCR beta diversity per million T cells dropping roughly linearly.

Through a sample-barcoded 5' primer and a J-beta primer mix, a second PCR was run for roughly 6 to 12 cycles. MiXCR was run by TCRdb on the 5' RACE reads, yielding one entry per CDR3 protein. The sample shows 1,800,000 or so distinct CDR3 sequences, about 39% of them seen only once. The study isolated at least 6.5 million PBMCs from each sample. Trimming shortened V by 4 bases and J by 11 bases, and 23 bases separated the two germline ends. The CDR3 is 15 residues long. Looked up from germline, CDR1 is SGHAT and CDR2 is FQNNGV. The chain links TRBV11-2 to TRBJ2-5, with no clear D. The clonotype was recovered from a human donor in good health. Sequenced: blood. CDR3 sequence: CASSSMSRRNNEQYF. The CDR3 DNA follows: TGTGCCAGCAGCTCTATGAGCCGACGTAACAATGAGCAGTACTTC.